The next 16 T cell receptor beta chains were all read from a single sample in a study of blood T cell repertoires in COVID-19. This table comes from immunoSEQ multiplex PCR, and its TCRdb copy is limited to in-frame clones, with some not included. The table shows fewer than 250,000 clones, with about 85% occurring only once. Material: peripheral blood. All receptors derive from a man aged 25 to 40 with active or convalescent COVID-19.

This clone has only one observation. The chain links TRBV5-1 to TRBJ1-5; D unresolved. The V gene lost 4 bases and the J gene lost 0 bases, with 11 bases spanning the gap. The CDR3 extends over 15 amino acids. Germline values: CDR1 SGHRS, CDR2 YFSETQ. As DNA, the CDR3 is TGCGCCAGCAGCGAGGGCTCTTATAGCAATCAGCCCCAGCATTTT. Amino acids: CASSEGSYSNQPQHF.

The gene calls are TRBV11-2 and TRBJ2-7; 7 bases are a match to TRBD2. Germline V gene sequence: CDR1 SGHAT, CDR2 FQNNGV. The CDR3 extends over 16 amino acids. The J segment lost 1 base and the V segment lost 3 bases, leaving 9 bases of the junction unmatched. In DNA form, the CDR3 reads TGTGCCAGCAGCTTGTCGGGGGGTAAGACTTCCTACGAGCAGTACTTC. Its translation is CASSLSGGKTSYEQYF.

The DNA of the CDR3 is TGTGCCACCATTACCAGGACAGGGACGAGCTCTGGAAACACCATATATTTT. Protein product: CATITRTGTSSGNTIYF. The chain has TRBV6-4 and TRBJ1-3; 8 bases map to TRBD1. This CDR3 has 17 amino acids. J lost 0 bases, V lost 10 bases, and 14 bases had no gene match. Germline V lookup: CDR1 MRHNA, CDR2 SNTAGT.

This chain joins TRBV15 and TRBJ2-1, with D perhaps TRBD2 (6 bases). This CDR3 contains 17 residues. The germline V gene encodes CDR1 LNHNV and CDR2 YYDKDF (reference sequence). With 1 base removed from V and 4 bases from J, the gap between germline ends came to 17 bases. The CDR3: CATSRGFQRASYNEQFF. CDR3 bases: TGTGCCACCAGCAGAGGGTTTCAGCGGGCGTCTTACAATGAGCAGTTCTTC.

The chain joins TRBV4-3 to TRBJ1-5; TRBD1 is a possible D gene (5 bases). This CDR3 has 19 residues. Germline-derived CDR1 and CDR2 are LGHNA and YSLEER. Trimming took 0 bases from V and 0 from J, leaving 18 bases between them. CDR3 sequence: CASSQDLGQAHNSNQPQHF. The CDR3 coding sequence is TGCGCCAGCAGCCAAGACTTGGGGCAGGCACACAATAGCAATCAGCCCCAGCATTTT.

For this clone: At one boundary the junction diverges from the germline segment, which might be a read error. The chain links TRBV4-2 to TRBJ2-7; 13 positions match TRBD2. Germline CDR1 LGHNA, CDR2 YNFKEQ. This CDR3 has 15 residues. CDR3 DNA sequence: TGTGCCTGCAGCGCAGGACTAGCGGGAGCCTACGAGCAGTACTTC. It codes for CACSAGLAGAYEQYF.

The chain couples TRBV2 to TRBJ2-2, with TRBD1 matching over 9 bases. The CDR3 is 14 amino acids. Germline V lookup: CDR1 SNHLY, CDR2 FYNNEI. The ends lost 8 bases at V and 4 bases at J; junction bases unmatched: 5. CDR3 coding DNA: TGTGCCAGCTGGACGACAGGGGGCACCGGGGAGCTGTTTTTT. Translated, it gives CASWTTGGTGELFF. Looking up the rest from reference TRBV2 and TRBJ2-2 gives the full variable domain: EPEVTQTPSHQVTQMGQEVILRCVPISNHLYFYWYRQILGQKVEFLVSFYNNEISEKSEIFDDQFSVERPDGSNFTLKIRSTKLEDSAMYFCASWTTGGTGELFFGEGSRLTVL.

In this sample, this clone turned up a few times. At the DNA level, this CDR3 is encoded by other sequences in the same sample as well. The DNA for the CDR3 is TGTGCCAGCAGCTTGAGATACAATGAGCAGTTCTTC. It codes for CASSLRYNEQFF. V and J are TRBV7-2 and TRBJ2-1; no clear D gene. Germline V CDR1 and CDR2: SGHTA, FQGNSA. Trimming took 3 bases from V and 4 from J, leaving 4 bases between them. The CDR3 is made up of 12 amino acids. Supplemented by reference TRBV7-2 and TRBJ2-1, the full variable domain reads GAGVSQSPSNKVTEKGKDVELRCDPISGHTALYWYRQSLGQGLEFLIYFQGNSAPDKSGLPSDRFSAERTGGSVSTLTIQRTQQEDSAVYLCASSLRYNEQFFGPGTRLTVL.

CDR3 sequence (DNA): TGTGCCAGCAGCTTAGGAAGCGACGTACGCGATGAGCAGTTCTTC. Amino acid sequence: CASSLGSDVRDEQFF. This chain links TRBV7-2 with TRBJ2-1; D is undetermined. V was trimmed by 1 base and J by 8 bases, leaving 15 bases between them. Per germline, CDR1 SGHTA and CDR2 FQGNSA. The CDR3 is 15 amino acids.

V gene TRBV3-1 (or the pseudogene TRBV3-2) combines with J gene TRBJ2-1, with TRBD2 identical over 7 bases. Per germline, CDR1 LGHDT and CDR2 YNNKEL (reference sequence). This CDR3 contains 18 residues. The J segment lost 5 bases and the V segment lost 6 bases, leaving 19 bases of the junction unmatched. As DNA, the CDR3 is TGTGCCAGCAGGCCAAGAGCTTTTGTGGGGGAGGGGAACAATGAGCAGTTCTTC. Its translation: CASRPRAFVGEGNNEQFF.

The V gene is TRBV28, the J gene TRBJ1-2; D perhaps matches TRBD1 (6 bases). Looked up from germline, CDR1 is MDHEN and CDR2 is SYDVKM. CDR3 length: 15 residues. V lost 4 bases and J 4 bases, leaving 16 bases between the germline ends. Written as DNA, the CDR3 is TGTGCCAGCAGTTCCATGGGACAAGGGGGCTATGGCTACACCTTC. It yields the protein CASSSMGQGGYGYTF.

The CDR3 loop reads CASRRGGSNTEAFF. For the CDR3, the DNA is TGTGCCAGCAGACGGGGGGGATCGAACACTGAAGCTTTCTTT. The chain uses TRBV27 and TRBJ1-1, with D maybe TRBD1 (5 bases). The V end lost 6 bases, the J end lost 1 base, and 12 bases lay between the germline ends. The CDR3 loop spans 14 amino acids. Germline lookup yields CDR1 MNHEY and CDR2 SMNVEV (reference sequence).

This clone occurred once. The V gene is TRBV7-8, the J gene TRBJ2-7; the match to TRBD1 covers 12 bases. The CDR3 has 15 amino acids. Germline V CDR1 and CDR2: SGHVS, FQNEAQ. V dropped 5 bases and J dropped 5; count of bases not matched to a gene: 7. The CDR3 is CASSGAGQGAHEQYF. The CDR3 region has the DNA TGTGCCAGCAGCGGAGCGGGACAGGGGGCCCACGAGCAGTACTTC. Full variable domain (remainder filled in from reference TRBV7-8 and TRBJ2-7): GAGVSQSPRYKVAKRGQDVALRCDPISGHVSLFWYQQALGQGPEFLTYFQNEAQLDKSGLPSDRFFAERPEGSVSTLKIQRTQQEDSAVYLCASSGAGQGAHEQYFGPGTRLTVT.

This clone was detected a few times. The V call is TRBV19, the J call TRBJ1-5; D is undetermined. Trimming took 6 bases from V and 0 from J, leaving 21 bases between them. Germline loops: CDR1 LNHDA, CDR2 SQIVND (reference sequence). The CDR3 contains 18 residues. The CDR3 region is CASSSLLQKTYSNQPQHF. DNA of the CDR3: TGTGCCAGTAGCTCCTTGTTACAGAAAACCTATAGCAATCAGCCCCAGCATTTT.

This clone turned up a few times. Other DNA sequences in this specimen translate into the identical CDR3. This chain connects TRBV6-6 to TRBJ2-7, with TRBD1 matching 7 bases. CDR3 length equals 13 residues. Germline values: CDR1 MNHNY, CDR2 SVGAGI (reference sequence). V lost 9 bases and J lost 6; bases outside the gene matches: 11. CDR3: CASSTGTAREQYF. DNA of the CDR3: TGTGCCAGTTCGACAGGGACAGCTCGCGAGCAGTACTTC.

The chain joins TRBV7-9 to TRBJ2-2; 10 bases match TRBD2. Per germline, CDR1 SEHNR and CDR2 FQNEAQ (reference sequence). The CDR3 contains 17 residues. Trimming cost V 2 bases and J 6 bases; bases outside gene matches: 9. CDR3 bases: TGTGCCAGCAGCTTACCCGCCCCTAGCGGGAGATCCGGGGAGCTGTTTTTT. Its translation: CASSLPAPSGRSGELFF. Variable domain in full (rest from reference TRBV7-9 and TRBJ2-2): DTGVSQNPRHKITKRGQNVTFRCDPISEHNRLYWYRQTLGQGPEFLTYFQNEAQLEKSRLLSDRFSAERPKGSFSTLEIQRTEQGDSAMYLCASSLPAPSGRSGELFFGEGSRLTVL.